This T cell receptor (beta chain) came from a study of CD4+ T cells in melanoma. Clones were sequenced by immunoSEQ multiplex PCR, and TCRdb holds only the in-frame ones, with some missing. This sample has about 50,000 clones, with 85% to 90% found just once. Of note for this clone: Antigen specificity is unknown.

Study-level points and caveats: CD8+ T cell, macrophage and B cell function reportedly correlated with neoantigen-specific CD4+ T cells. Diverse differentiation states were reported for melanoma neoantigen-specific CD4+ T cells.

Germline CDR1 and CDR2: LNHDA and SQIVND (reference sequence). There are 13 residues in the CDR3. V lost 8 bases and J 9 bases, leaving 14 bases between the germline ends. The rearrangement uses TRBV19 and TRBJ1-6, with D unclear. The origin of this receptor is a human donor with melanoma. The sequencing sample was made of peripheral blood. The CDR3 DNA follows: TGTGCCAGTTCGGCGTCCGGAGCTTCACCCCTCCACTTT. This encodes CASSASGASPLHF.